This T cell receptor (beta chain) was recovered during a study of cytomegalovirus exposure and HLA in healthy donors. Comments on this clone: Its specificity is not known.

PCR used 60 Vbeta primers and 13 Jbeta primers. Produced via immunoSEQ multiplex PCR; TCRdb's table is partial and in-frame only. The sample carries about 100,000 clones, 81% recorded once. Broader study findings: A list of approximately 150 TCR beta chains associated with cytomegalovirus was given. Among donors in an Asian-associated ancestry cluster, a later analysis reportedly found fewer N-insertions than the approximately 700-donor mean.

Trimming cost V 5 bases and J 2 bases, with 9 bases left between them. CDR1 MGHDK and CDR2 SYGVNS come from the germline V gene. This CDR3 is built from 13 residues. This sequence was found in a middle-aged man in good health and CMV-seropositive. This chain connects TRBV25-1 to TRBJ1-1; no firm D call. Sequencing was performed on PBMCs. In DNA, the CDR3 is TGTGCCAGCAGTCAGCGGCAAAACACTGAAGCTTTCTTT. It translates to CASSQRQNTEAFF. Full variable domain (outside the CDR3, taken from reference TRBV25-1 and TRBJ1-1): EADIYQTPRYLVIGTGKKITLECSQTMGHDKMYWYQQDPGMELHLIHYSYGVNSTEKGDLSSESTVSRIRTEHFPLTLESARPSHTSQYLCASSQRQNTEAFFGQGTRLTVV.